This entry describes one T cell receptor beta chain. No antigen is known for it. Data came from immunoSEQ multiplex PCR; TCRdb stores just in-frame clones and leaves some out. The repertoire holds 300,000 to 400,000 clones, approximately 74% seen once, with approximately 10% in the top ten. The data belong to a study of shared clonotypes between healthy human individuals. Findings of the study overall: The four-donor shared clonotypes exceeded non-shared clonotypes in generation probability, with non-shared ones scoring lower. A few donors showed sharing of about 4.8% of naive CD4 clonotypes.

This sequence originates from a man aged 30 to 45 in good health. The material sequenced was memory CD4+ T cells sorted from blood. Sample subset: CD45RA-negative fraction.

CDR3 DNA: TGTGCCAGCACTAACCCCGGGACTAACCACGAGCAGTACTTC. This gives the protein CASTNPGTNHEQYF. The rearrangement links TRBV28 to TRBJ2-7; 7 nucleotides agree with TRBD2. Germline V gives CDR1 MDHEN, CDR2 SYDVKM. J gave up 5 bases and V 7 bases, and 11 bases lay outside the gene matches. CDR3 size: 14 residues.